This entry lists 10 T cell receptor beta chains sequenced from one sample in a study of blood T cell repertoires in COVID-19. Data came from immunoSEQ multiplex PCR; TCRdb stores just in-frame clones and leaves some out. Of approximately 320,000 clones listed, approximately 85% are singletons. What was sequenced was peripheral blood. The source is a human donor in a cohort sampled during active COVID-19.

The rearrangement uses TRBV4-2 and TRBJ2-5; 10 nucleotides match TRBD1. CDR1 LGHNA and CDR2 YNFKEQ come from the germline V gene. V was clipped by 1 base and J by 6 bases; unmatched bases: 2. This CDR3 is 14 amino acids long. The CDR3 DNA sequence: TGTGCCAGCAGCCAAGGGACAGGGGGGCAGACCCAGTACTTC. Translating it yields CASSQGTGGQTQYF.

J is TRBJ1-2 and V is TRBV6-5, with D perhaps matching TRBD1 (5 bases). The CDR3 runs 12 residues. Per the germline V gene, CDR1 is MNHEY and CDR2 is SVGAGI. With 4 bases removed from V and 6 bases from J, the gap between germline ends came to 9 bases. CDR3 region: CASSFSRDGYTF. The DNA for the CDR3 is TGTGCCAGCAGTTTCTCCAGGGATGGCTACACCTTC.

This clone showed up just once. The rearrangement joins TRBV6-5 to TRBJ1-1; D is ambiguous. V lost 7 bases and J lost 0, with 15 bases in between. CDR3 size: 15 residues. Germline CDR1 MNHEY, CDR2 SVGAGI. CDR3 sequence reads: CASTWGGSLNTEAFF. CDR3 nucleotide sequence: TGTGCCAGCACCTGGGGAGGGTCACTGAACACTGAAGCTTTCTTT.

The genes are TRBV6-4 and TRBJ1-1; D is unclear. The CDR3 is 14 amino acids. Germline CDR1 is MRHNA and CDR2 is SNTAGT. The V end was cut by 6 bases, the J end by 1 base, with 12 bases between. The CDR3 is CASSYLPWNTEAFF. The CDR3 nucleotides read TGTGCCAGCAGCTACCTTCCCTGGAACACTGAAGCTTTCTTT.

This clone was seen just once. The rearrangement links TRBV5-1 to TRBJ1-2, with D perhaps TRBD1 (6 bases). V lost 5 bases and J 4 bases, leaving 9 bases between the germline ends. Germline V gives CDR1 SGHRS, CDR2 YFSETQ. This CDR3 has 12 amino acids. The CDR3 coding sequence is TGCGCCAGCAGTCAGGGGACCTATGGCTACACCTTC. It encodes CASSQGTYGYTF.

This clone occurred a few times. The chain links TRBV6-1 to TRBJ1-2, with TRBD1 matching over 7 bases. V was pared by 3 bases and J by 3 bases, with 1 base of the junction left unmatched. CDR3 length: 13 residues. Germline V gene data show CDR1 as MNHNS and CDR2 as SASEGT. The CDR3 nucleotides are TGTGCCAGCAGTGATACAGGGGACTATGGCTACACCTTC. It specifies CASSDTGDYGYTF.

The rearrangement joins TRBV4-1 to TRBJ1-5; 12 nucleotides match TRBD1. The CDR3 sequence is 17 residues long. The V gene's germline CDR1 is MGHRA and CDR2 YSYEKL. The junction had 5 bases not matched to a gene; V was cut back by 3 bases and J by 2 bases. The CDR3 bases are TGCGCCAGCAGCCACGGGACAGGGGGCGAGGGCAATCAGCCCCAGCATTTT. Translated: CASSHGTGGEGNQPQHF.

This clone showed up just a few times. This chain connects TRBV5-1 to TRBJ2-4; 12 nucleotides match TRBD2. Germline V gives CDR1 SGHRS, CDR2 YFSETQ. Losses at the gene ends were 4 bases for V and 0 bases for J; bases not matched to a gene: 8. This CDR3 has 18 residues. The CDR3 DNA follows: TGCGCCAGCAGCCCGTCTAGCGGGGGGGCCTCAGCCAAAAACATTCAGTACTTC. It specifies CASSPSSGGASAKNIQYF.

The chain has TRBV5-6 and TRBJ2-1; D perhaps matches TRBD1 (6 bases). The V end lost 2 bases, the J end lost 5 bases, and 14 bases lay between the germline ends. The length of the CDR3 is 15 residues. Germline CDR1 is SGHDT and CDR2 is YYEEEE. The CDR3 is CASSFLGARDNEQFF. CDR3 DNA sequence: TGTGCCAGCAGCTTTCTGGGGGCCCGTGACAATGAGCAGTTCTTC.

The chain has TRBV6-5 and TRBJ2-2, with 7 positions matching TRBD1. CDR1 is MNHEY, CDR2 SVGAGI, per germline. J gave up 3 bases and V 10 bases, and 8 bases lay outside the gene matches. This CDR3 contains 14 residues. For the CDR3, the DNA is TGTGCCACCGAGGGGGACAGATACACCGGGGAGCTGTTTTTT. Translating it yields CATEGDRYTGELFF.